The present TCR beta chain was sequenced within a study of blood T cells in healthy people across ages. The second PCR ran about 7 to 12 cycles with a sample-barcoded 5' primer and J-beta primers. TCRdb passed the 5' RACE reads through MiXCR, listing each CDR3 protein once. The data show roughly 1,500,000 distinct CDR3 sequences, with 30% to 40% seen just once and about 10% held by the top ten. The CDR3 contains 15 residues. The germline V gene has CDR1 MNHNS and CDR2 SASEGT. The V and J ends lost 0 bases and 4 bases respectively, with 12 bases between them. The V gene is TRBV6-1, the J gene TRBJ1-2, with a tentative D call TRBD1 (5 bases). Input material: blood. This clonotype was sampled from a woman aged 30 to 39 in good health. CDR3 loop: CASSEAGTEVYGYTF. Written as DNA, the CDR3 is TGTGCCAGCAGTGAAGCAGGGACGGAAGTCTATGGCTACACCTTC.